Reported below is one T cell receptor (beta chain). The data were obtained in a study of memory CD8 T cells in hepatitis C reinfection. TCRdb's copy holds only in-frame clones and misses some; the assay was immunoSEQ multiplex PCR. The sample lists over 45,000 clones, roughly nine tenths occurring once. Regarding time point: pre-reinfection, 55 to 20 weeks before reinfection detection. Sorted cells were sequenced directly ex vivo without any in vitro expansion. The sequence was collected from a young man with hepatitis C virus infection. The sequenced sample consisted of naive CD8+ T cells sorted from blood.

The CDR3 region is CASSSLAGDSYEQYF. The CDR3 region has the DNA TGCGCCAGCAGCTCCTTAGCGGGAGACTCCTACGAGCAGTACTTC. V and J are TRBV5-1 and TRBJ2-7, with 9 bases that match TRBD2. Trimming cost V 3 bases and J 0 bases; bases outside gene matches: 4. The CDR3 spans 15 residues. CDR1 and CDR2 (germline): SGHRS, YFSETQ.